This is a list of T cell receptor beta chains from one sample in a study of blood T cell repertoires in COVID-19. Profiling relied on immunoSEQ multiplex PCR, and the TCRdb table lists in-frame clones only, not all of them. The sample includes over 130,000 clones, roughly 84% of them seen just once. Sequencing was performed on peripheral blood. The receptors shown here come from a man aged 25 to 40 with COVID-19, enrolled during active disease. Each CDR3 is given with its conserved first and last residue. The D gene is left open where the match is weak. The size entry is marked missing in some rows and otherwise reads once, few, many or a size class.

size	D	V	J	CDR3	DNA
.	TRBD2	TRBV7-3	TRBJ2-1	CASSLTSGSYEQFF	TGTGCCAGCAGCTTAACTAGCGGGAGCTATGAGCAGTTCTTC
.	TRBD2	TRBV18	TRBJ2-2	CASSPASGRLANTGELFF	TGTGCCAGCTCACCGGCTAGCGGGAGGCTCGCGAACACCGGGGAGCTGTTTTTT
.	TRBD2	TRBV5-1	TRBJ2-7	CASSFPRAGRDLLLEQYF	TGCGCCAGCAGCTTCCCGAGAGCGGGGAGGGACTTGCTACTGGAGCAGTACTTC
.	.	TRBV7-8	TRBJ2-7	CASSSTRVTIREQYF	TGTGCCAGCAGCTCCACTAGGGTTACGATCCGCGAGCAGTACTTC
.	.	TRBV7-9	TRBJ1-1	CASSLALREGTEAFF	TGTGCCAGCAGCTTAGCCCTGAGAGAGGGCACTGAAGCTTTCTTT
few	TRBD1	TRBV27	TRBJ2-7	CASRGIRDRSYEQYF	TGTGCCAGCAGGGGAATAAGGGACAGGAGTTACGAGCAGTACTTC
.	.	TRBV15	TRBJ2-2	CATRREGQGSTGELFF	TGTGCCACCAGGAGAGAGGGACAAGGTAGCACCGGGGAGCTGTTTTTT
.	TRBD2	TRBV2	TRBJ2-7	CASSEDQLAGGLDEQYF	TGTGCCAGCAGTGAAGATCAGCTAGCGGGAGGGCTCGACGAGCAGTACTTC
.	.	TRBV6-5	TRBJ1-1	CASTRDFGNTEAFF	TGTGCCAGCACTAGGGACTTCGGGAACACTGAAGCTTTCTTT
.	.	TRBV10-3	TRBJ1-1	CAISGREPNTEAFF	TGTGCCATCAGTGGCAGGGAACCGAACACTGAAGCTTTCTTT
.	TRBD2	TRBV23-1	TRBJ2-1	CASSQSESGRAPEQFF	TGCGCCAGCAGTCAATCTGAAAGCGGGAGGGCACCTGAGCAGTTCTTC
.	.	TRBV4-2	TRBJ1-1	CASSLGQNTEAFF	TGTGCCAGCAGCCTCGGACAGAACACTGAAGCTTTCTTT
.	.	TRBV15	TRBJ1-3	CATSRGTENTIYF	TGTGCCACCAGCCGCGGGACGGAAAACACCATATATTTT
.	.	TRBV18	TRBJ1-1	CASSPINPGGINTEAFF	TGTGCCAGCTCACCTATCAATCCGGGGGGGATTAACACTGAAGCTTTCTTT
once	.	TRBV30	TRBJ2-7	CAQKTGSSSYEQYF	TGTGCTCAGAAGACGGGATCAAGCTCCTACGAGCAGTACTTC
.	TRBD2	TRBV7-9	TRBJ2-2	CASRASGTSSGSTGELFF	TGTGCCAGCAGGGCCTCCGGAACGTCTAGCGGGAGCACCGGGGAGCTGTTTTTT
.	TRBD1	TRBV12-5	TRBJ2-1	CASGLVLDRDLNEQFF	TGTGCTAGTGGTTTGGTACTGGACAGGGACCTCAATGAGCAGTTCTTC
.	.	TRBV27	TRBJ1-6	CASSPNLGAGHSPLHF	TGTGCCAGCAGCCCCAATTTGGGGGCAGGGCATTCACCCCTCCACTTT
.	.	TRBV6-5	TRBJ2-7	CASSSPGWEQYF	TGTGCCAGCAGTTCCCCGGGTTGGGAGCAGTACTTC
once	.	TRBV7-4	TRBJ2-7	CASSPQLGRSGGSEQYF	TGTGCCAGCAGCCCTCAATTGGGGCGAAGTGGGGGCAGCGAGCAGTACTTC
.	.	TRBV29-1	TRBJ2-5	CSVDRIQGHRTQYF	TGCAGCGTTGATCGTATACAGGGACATCGGACCCAGTACTTC
.	TRBD1	TRBV6-5	TRBJ1-3	CASSYSTGSGNTIYF	TGTGCCAGCAGTTACTCGACAGGGTCCGGAAACACCATATATTTT
.	TRBD2	TRBV9	TRBJ2-7	CASSRTSGRIEQYF	TGTGCCAGCAGCAGGACTAGCGGGAGAATCGAGCAGTACTTC
.	.	TRBV6-4	TRBJ2-7	CASSDARSYEQYF	TGTGCCAGCAGTGACGCGCGCTCCTACGAGCAGTACTTC
.	.	TRBV11-2	TRBJ2-1	CASSFRIGRDDEQFF	TGTGCCAGCAGCTTCAGAATCGGGCGGGACGATGAGCAGTTCTTC
.	.	TRBV19	TRBJ1-1	CASTLGGEGTEAFF	TGTGCCAGTACCCTAGGGGGTGAGGGCACTGAAGCTTTCTTT
.	TRBD1	TRBV6-5	TRBJ1-1	CASRATAGGTEAFF	TGTGCCAGCAGGGCCACTGCAGGGGGTACTGAAGCTTTCTTT
.	.	TRBV24-1	TRBJ2-3	CATSTFQENETTDTQYF	TGTGCCACCAGTACCTTTCAGGAAAACGAAACCACAGATACGCAGTATTTT
few	TRBD1	TRBV12-3/TRBV12-4	TRBJ1-1	CASSSRTGQAFF	TGTGCCAGCAGCAGTAGGACAGGGCAGGCTTTCTTT
.	.	TRBV4-1	TRBJ1-6	CASSQDESHLNSPLHF	TGCGCCAGCAGCCAAGACGAGTCCCACCTGAATTCACCCCTCCACTTT
.	TRBD2	TRBV15	TRBJ2-7	CATSTRLAGYEQYF	TGTGCCACCAGCACACGACTAGCAGGCTACGAGCAGTACTTC
.	.	TRBV13	TRBJ2-7	CASSLKSGRTYEQYF	TGTGCCAGCAGCTTAAAATCAGGCCGTACCTACGAGCAGTACTTC
.	.	TRBV6-1	TRBJ2-3	CASSEQWGRFTDTQYF	TGTGCCAGCAGTGAACAGTGGGGCAGATTCACAGATACGCAGTATTTT
few	TRBD1	TRBV4-1	TRBJ2-5	CASAPKGGVGETQYF	TGCGCCAGCGCACCTAAAGGGGGCGTCGGAGAGACCCAGTACTTC
.	.	TRBV5-6	TRBJ1-4	CASSLNTAATNEKLFF	TGTGCCAGCAGCTTGAACACAGCCGCAACTAATGAAAAACTGTTTTTT
.	.	TRBV12-1	TRBJ1-4	CASSFEGRGYATNEKLFF	TGTGCCAGCAGCTTTGAGGGCAGGGGGTATGCAACTAATGAAAAACTGTTTTTT
.	.	TRBV19	TRBJ2-1	CASSQGNEQFF	TGTGCCAGTAGTCAGGGTAACGAGCAGTTCTTC